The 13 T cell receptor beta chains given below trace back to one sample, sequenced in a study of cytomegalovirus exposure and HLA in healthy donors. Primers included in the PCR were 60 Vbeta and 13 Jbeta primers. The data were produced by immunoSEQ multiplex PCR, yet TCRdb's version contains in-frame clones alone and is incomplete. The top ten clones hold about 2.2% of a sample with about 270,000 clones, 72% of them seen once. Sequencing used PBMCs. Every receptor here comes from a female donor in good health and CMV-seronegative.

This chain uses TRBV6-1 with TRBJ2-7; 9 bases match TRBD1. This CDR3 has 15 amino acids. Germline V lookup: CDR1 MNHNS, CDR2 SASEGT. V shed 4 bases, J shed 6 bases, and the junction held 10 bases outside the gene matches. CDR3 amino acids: CASSARGQGPVEQYF. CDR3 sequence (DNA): TGTGCCAGCAGTGCCCGGGGACAGGGTCCCGTCGAGCAGTACTTC.

In DNA, the CDR3 is TGTGCCAGCAGCCGAAGACGGGTCCTCTCCTTTGTGAACACTGAAGCTTTCTTT. Its translation is CASSRRRVLSFVNTEAFF. V is TRBV7-8 and J is TRBJ1-1; D uncertain. CDR1 is SGHVS, CDR2 FQNEAQ, per germline. Trimming took 5 bases from V and 0 from J, leaving 22 bases between them. This CDR3 has 18 amino acids.

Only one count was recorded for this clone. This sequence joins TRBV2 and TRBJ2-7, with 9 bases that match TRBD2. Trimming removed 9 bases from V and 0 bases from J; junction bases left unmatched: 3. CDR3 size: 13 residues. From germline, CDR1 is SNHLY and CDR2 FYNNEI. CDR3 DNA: TGTGCCAGGACTAGCGGCCCCTCCTACGAGCAGTACTTC. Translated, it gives CARTSGPSYEQYF.

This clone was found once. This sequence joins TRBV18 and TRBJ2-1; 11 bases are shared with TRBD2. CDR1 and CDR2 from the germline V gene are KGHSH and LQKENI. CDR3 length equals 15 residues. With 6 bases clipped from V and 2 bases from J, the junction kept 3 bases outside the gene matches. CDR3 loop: CASSATSGTYNEQFF. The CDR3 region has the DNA TGTGCCAGCTCCGCGACTAGCGGGACCTACAATGAGCAGTTCTTC.

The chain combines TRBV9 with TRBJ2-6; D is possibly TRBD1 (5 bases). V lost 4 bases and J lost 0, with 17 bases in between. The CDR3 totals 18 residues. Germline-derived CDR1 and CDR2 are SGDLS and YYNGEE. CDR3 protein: CASSSVRVPYSGANVLTF. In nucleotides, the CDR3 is TGTGCCAGCAGCTCCGTCAGGGTCCCCTACTCTGGGGCCAACGTCCTGACTTTC.

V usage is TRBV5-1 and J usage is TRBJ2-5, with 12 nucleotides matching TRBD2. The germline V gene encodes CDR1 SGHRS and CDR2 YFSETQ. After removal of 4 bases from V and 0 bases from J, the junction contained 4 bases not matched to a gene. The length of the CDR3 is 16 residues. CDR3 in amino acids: CASSKGTSGYQETQYF. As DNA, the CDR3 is TGCGCCAGCAGCAAGGGGACTAGCGGGTACCAAGAGACCCAGTACTTC.

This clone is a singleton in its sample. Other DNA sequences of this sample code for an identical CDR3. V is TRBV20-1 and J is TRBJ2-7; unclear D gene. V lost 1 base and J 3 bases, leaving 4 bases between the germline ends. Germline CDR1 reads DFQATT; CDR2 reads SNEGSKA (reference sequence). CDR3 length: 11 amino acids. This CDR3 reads CSARAGYEQYF. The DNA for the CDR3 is TGCAGTGCTAGAGCAGGCTACGAGCAGTACTTC.

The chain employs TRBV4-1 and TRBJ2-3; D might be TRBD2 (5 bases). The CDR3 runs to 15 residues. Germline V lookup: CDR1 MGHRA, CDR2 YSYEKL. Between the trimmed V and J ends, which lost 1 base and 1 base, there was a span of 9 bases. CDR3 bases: TGCGCCAGCAGCCAAGCGGGGTTCGGCACAGATACGCAGTATTTT. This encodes CASSQAGFGTDTQYF.

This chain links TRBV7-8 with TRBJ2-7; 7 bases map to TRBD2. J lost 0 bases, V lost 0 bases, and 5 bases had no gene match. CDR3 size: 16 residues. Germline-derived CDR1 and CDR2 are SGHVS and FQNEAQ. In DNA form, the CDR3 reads TGTGCCAGCAGCTTAGCCGGGGGGTTGAGCTCCTACGAGCAGTACTTC. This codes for CASSLAGGLSSYEQYF.

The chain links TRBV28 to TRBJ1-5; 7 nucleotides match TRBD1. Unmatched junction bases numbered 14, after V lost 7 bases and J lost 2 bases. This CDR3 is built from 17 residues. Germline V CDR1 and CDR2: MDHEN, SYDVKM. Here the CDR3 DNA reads TGTGCCAGCATCCAGGGGGGCGGGTCTTCGGGCAATCAGCCCCAGCATTTT. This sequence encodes CASIQGGGSSGNQPQHF.

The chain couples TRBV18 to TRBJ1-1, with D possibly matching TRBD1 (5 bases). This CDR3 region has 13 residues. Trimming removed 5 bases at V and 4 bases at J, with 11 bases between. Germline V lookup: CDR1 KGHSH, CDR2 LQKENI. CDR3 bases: TGTGCCAGCTCATACCCGGGGGGCACTGAAGCTTTCTTT. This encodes CASSYPGGTEAFF. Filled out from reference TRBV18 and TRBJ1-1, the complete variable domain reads NAGVMQNPRHLVRRRGQEARLRCSPMKGHSHVYWYRQLPEEGLKFMVYLQKENIIDESGMPKERFSAEFPKEGPSILRIQQVVRGDSAAYFCASSYPGGTEAFFGQGTRLTVV.

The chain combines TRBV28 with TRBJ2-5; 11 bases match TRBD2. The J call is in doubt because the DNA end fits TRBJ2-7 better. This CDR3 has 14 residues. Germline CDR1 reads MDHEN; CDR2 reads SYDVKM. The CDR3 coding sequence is TGTGCCACCGAGCCGCTAGCGGGAGGAGGCGAGCAGTACTTC. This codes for CATEPLAGGGEQYF.

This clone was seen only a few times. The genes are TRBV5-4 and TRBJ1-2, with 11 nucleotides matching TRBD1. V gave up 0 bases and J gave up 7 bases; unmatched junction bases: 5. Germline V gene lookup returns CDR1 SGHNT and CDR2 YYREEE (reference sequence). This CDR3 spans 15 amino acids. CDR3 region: CASSLDYGQGAGYTF. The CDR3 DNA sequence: TGTGCCAGCAGCTTGGATTATGGACAGGGGGCTGGCTACACCTTC.